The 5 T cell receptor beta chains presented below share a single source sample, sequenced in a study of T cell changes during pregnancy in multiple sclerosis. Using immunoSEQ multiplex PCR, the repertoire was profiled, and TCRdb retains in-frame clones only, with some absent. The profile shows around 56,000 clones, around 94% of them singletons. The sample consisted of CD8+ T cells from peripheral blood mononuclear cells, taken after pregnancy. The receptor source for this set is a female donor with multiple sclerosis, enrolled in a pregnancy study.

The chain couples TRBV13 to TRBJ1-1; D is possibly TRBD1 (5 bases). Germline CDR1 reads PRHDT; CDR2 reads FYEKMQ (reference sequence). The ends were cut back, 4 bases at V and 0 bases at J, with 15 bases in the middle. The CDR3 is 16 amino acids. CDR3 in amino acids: CASSSVPGGMNTEAFF. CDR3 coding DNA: TGTGCCAGCAGCTCCGTCCCCGGGGGTATGAACACTGAAGCTTTCTTT. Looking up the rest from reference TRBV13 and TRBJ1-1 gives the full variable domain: AAGVIQSPRHLIKEKRETATLKCYPIPRHDTVYWYQQGPGQDPQFLISFYEKMQSDKGSIPDRFSAQQFSDYHSELNMSSLELGDSALYFCASSSVPGGMNTEAFFGQGTRLTVV.

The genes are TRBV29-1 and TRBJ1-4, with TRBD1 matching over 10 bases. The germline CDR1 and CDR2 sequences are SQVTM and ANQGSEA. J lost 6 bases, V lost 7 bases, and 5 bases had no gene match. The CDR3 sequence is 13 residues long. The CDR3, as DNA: TGCAGCGCAACCGGGACAGGGGATGAAAAACTGTTTTTT. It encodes CSATGTGDEKLFF. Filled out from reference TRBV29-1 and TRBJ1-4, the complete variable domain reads SAVISQKPSRDICQRGTSLTIQCQVDSQVTMMFWYRQQPGQSLTLIATANQGSEATYESGFVIDKFPISRPNLTFSTLTVSNMSPEDSSIYLCSATGTGDEKLFFGSGTQLSVL.

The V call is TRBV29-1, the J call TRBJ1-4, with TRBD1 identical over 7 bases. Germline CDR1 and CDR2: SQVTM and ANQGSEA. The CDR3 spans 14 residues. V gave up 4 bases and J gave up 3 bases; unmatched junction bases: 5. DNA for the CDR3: TGCAGCGTTGCCCTGACAGGGTCTAATGAAAAACTGTTTTTT. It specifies CSVALTGSNEKLFF.

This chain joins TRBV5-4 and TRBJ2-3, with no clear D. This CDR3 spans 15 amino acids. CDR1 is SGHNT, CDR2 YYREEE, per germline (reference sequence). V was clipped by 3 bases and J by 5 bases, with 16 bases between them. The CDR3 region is CASSSVPLMVDTQYF. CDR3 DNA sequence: TGTGCCAGCAGCTCGGTCCCACTTATGGTAGATACGCAGTATTTT.

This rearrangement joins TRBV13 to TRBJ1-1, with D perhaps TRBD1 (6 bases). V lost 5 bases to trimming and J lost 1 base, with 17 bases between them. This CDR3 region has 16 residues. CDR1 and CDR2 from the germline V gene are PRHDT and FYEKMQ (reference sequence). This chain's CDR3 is CASSTRQDDPNTEAFF. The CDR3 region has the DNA TGTGCCAGCAGCACCAGACAGGACGATCCGAACACTGAAGCTTTCTTT.